A selection of T cell receptor beta chains follows, all from one sample in a study of T cells in Graves' hyperthyroidism and ophthalmopathy. TCRdb recomputed calls from the multiplex PCR reads with MiXCR, one row per CDR3 protein. The sample has approximately 200,000 distinct CDR3 sequences, approximately 16% seen once. Sequenced input: blood. The receptors stem from a man aged 40-50 years with Graves' hyperthyroidism. CDR3s include the opening cysteine and the closing phenylalanine or tryptophan. The D gene is left open where the match is weak. The size entry is marked missing in some rows and otherwise reads once, few, many or a size class.

TRBD2,TRBJ2-1,many,TRBV11-2,CASRSSSGGSDEQFF,TGTGCCAGCAGGTCTTCTAGCGGGGGTTCCGATGAGCAGTTCTTC
TRBD1,TRBJ2-5,many,TRBV30,CAWSASSGGSGETQYF,TGTGCCTGGAGTGCCTCTTCAGGGGGCTCGGGAGAGACCCAGTACTTC
TRBD2,TRBJ2-2,.,TRBV7-3,CASSSRSTSGSTGELFF,TGTGCCAGCAGCTCGCGGAGTACTAGCGGGAGCACCGGGGAGCTGTTTTTT
.,TRBJ2-3,.,TRBV28,CASSLMNTQYF,TGTGCCAGCAGCTTGATGAATACGCAGTATTTT
.,TRBJ2-5,many,TRBV2,CASRPDRASVYF,TGTGCCAGCAGACCAGACAGAGCCTCGGTGTACTTC
TRBD1,TRBJ1-4,few,TRBV19,CASSQGLTGANEKLFF,TGTGCCAGTAGTCAAGGCCTAACAGGGGCGAATGAAAAACTGTTTTTT
.,TRBJ1-2,.,TRBV14,CASSQSFLAGGLYGYTF,TGTGCCAGCAGCCAATCGTTCCTGGCCGGGGGACTCTATGGCTACACCTTC
.,TRBJ1-5,many,TRBV6-1,CASSLFRDGPNQPQHF,TGTGCCAGCAGTCTCTTCCGGGACGGGCCTAATCAGCCCCAGCATTTT
.,TRBJ1-2,many,TRBV2,CATGPSRAGGYTF,TGTGCCACCGGCCCCAGCCGGGCGGGCGGCTACACCTTC
TRBD2,TRBJ2-2,many,TRBV2,CASNPLADAPGELFF,TGTGCCAGCAACCCGCTAGCGGACGCCCCCGGGGAGCTGTTTTTT
.,TRBJ2-7,.,TRBV20-1,CSAREGRKYEQYF,TGCAGTGCTAGAGAGGGGCGGAAATACGAGCAGTACTTC
.,TRBJ2-6,.,TRBV5-1,CASRSGISGANVLTF,TGCGCCAGCCGCTCAGGGATCTCTGGGGCCAACGTCCTGACTTTC
.,TRBJ2-2,.,TRBV9,CASSWDTISNTGELFF,TGTGCCAGCAGCTGGGACACCATTTCGAACACCGGGGAGCTGTTTTTT
.,TRBJ1-1,many,TRBV9,CASSATGINTEAFF,TGTGCCAGCAGCGCTACAGGGATAAACACTGAAGCTTTCTTT
.,TRBJ2-7,many,TRBV30,CAWKVSHPSYEQYF,TGTGCCTGGAAAGTGTCTCACCCCTCCTACGAGCAGTACTTC
.,TRBJ2-5,many,TRBV12-3/TRBV12-4,CASSLRLETQYF,TGTGCCAGCAGTCTTCGTCTGGAGACCCAGTACTTC
TRBD1,TRBJ2-2,many,TRBV4-3,CASSRQGYGTGELFF,TGCGCCAGCAGCCGACAGGGATATGGCACCGGGGAGCTGTTTTTT
TRBD2,TRBJ2-2,many,TRBV12-3/TRBV12-4,CASSPLTSGNTGELFF,TGTGCCAGCAGCCCCTTAACTAGCGGTAACACCGGGGAGCTGTTTTTT
.,TRBJ1-2,few,TRBV4-2,CASSQASENYGYTF,TGTGCCAGCAGCCAAGCATCAGAAAACTATGGCTACACCTTC
.,TRBJ1-2,many,TRBV28,CASSSPFGGIDYGYTF,TGTGCCAGCAGTTCTCCTTTTGGGGGGATAGACTATGGCTACACCTTC
.,TRBJ1-5,many,TRBV11-2,CASSSDGRTNQPQHF,TGTGCCAGCAGCTCAGACGGACGGACCAATCAGCCCCAGCATTTT
.,TRBJ2-1,few,TRBV20-1,CSASPGTLNNEQFF,TGCAGTGCTAGTCCCGGGACTCTCAACAATGAGCAGTTCTTC
.,TRBJ1-1,many,TRBV19,CASSLEGRWNTEAFF,TGTGCCAGTAGTCTAGAGGGGCGGTGGAACACTGAAGCTTTCTTT
.,TRBJ1-1,many,TRBV28,CASNLPGAVNTEAFF,TGTGCCAGCAACCTGCCGGGGGCCGTGAACACTGAAGCTTTCTTT
.,TRBJ1-1,.,TRBV12-3/TRBV12-4,CASRPRTENTEAFF,TGTGCCAGCAGACCTAGGACAGAGAACACTGAAGCTTTCTTT
.,TRBJ1-6,.,TRBV11-2,CASSFIGAGDSPLHF,TGTGCCAGCAGCTTCATCGGCGCGGGAGATTCACCCCTCCACTTT
.,TRBJ2-5,few,TRBV4-3,CASSQWQGTTQYF,TGCGCCAGCAGCCAATGGCAGGGGACGACCCAGTACTTC
.,TRBJ2-1,many,TRBV3-1,CASSHTRDSDNEQFF,TGTGCCAGCAGCCACACCCGGGACTCGGACAATGAGCAGTTCTTC
.,TRBJ2-7,many,TRBV20-1,CSARLTGFYEQYF,TGCAGTGCTAGACTTACAGGGTTCTACGAGCAGTACTTC
.,TRBJ2-7,.,TRBV10-3,CAISARGLVGEQYF,TGTGCCATCAGTGCACGGGGTCTAGTCGGCGAGCAGTACTTC
.,TRBJ1-5,many,TRBV18,CASTTQGQPQHF,TGTGCCAGTACAACACAAGGACAGCCCCAGCATTTT
.,TRBJ2-3,many,TRBV4-3,CASSQDTSTPPDTQYF,TGCGCCAGCAGCCAAGATACGTCGACTCCCCCAGATACGCAGTATTTT
TRBD2,TRBJ2-7,once,TRBV11-1,CASSLSLADASYEQYF,TGTGCCAGCAGTTTATCACTAGCGGACGCATCCTACGAGCAGTACTTC
.,TRBJ1-6,.,TRBV27,CASSLGEPYNSPLHF,TGTGCCAGCAGTTTGGGGGAACCCTATAATTCACCCCTCCACTTT
.,TRBJ1-1,.,TRBV6-4,CASSFARVVNTEAFF,TGTGCCAGCAGTTTCGCTAGGGTGGTGAACACTGAAGCTTTCTTT
TRBD1,TRBJ1-4,many,TRBV7-2,CASSRQGTGEKLFF,TGTGCCAGCAGTAGACAGGGGACGGGTGAAAAACTGTTTTTT
TRBD1,TRBJ2-5,.,TRBV24-1,CATSDLGQGNQETQYF,TGTGCCACCAGTGATTTGGGACAGGGGAACCAAGAGACCCAGTACTTC
.,TRBJ2-6,.,TRBV28,CASSPGLGANVLTF,TGTGCCAGCAGTCCAGGGCTTGGGGCCAACGTCCTGACTTTC
TRBD1,TRBJ1-1,many,TRBV12-3/TRBV12-4,CASRSDRAPEAFF,TGTGCCAGCAGATCCGACAGGGCTCCTGAAGCTTTCTTT
.,TRBJ1-5,many,TRBV30,CAWSVLTVNQPQHF,TGTGCCTGGAGTGTACTCACAGTCAATCAGCCCCAGCATTTT
.,TRBJ2-6,many,TRBV7-2,CASSFPDGTGANVLTF,TGTGCCAGCAGCTTCCCGGACGGAACTGGGGCCAACGTCCTGACTTTC
.,TRBJ2-1,few,TRBV6-2/TRBV6-3,CASREGGSSYNEQFF,TGTGCCAGCAGGGAGGGGGGGAGCTCCTACAATGAGCAGTTCTTC
.,TRBJ2-7,many,TRBV28,CASSALLEGQSEQYF,TGTGCCAGCAGTGCCCTCCTGGAGGGGCAATCCGAGCAGTACTTC
.,TRBJ2-7,.,TRBV7-2,CASSLTQDYEQYF,TGTGCCAGCAGCTTAACACAGGACTACGAGCAGTACTTC
TRBD1,TRBJ1-4,.,TRBV10-3,CASSLQGQGTQKLFF,TGTGCCAGCAGCCTACAGGGACAGGGAACTCAAAAACTGTTTTTT
.,TRBJ2-3,many,TRBV9,CASSVGGISTDTQYF,TGTGCCAGCAGCGTAGGTGGGATCAGCACAGATACGCAGTATTTT
.,TRBJ2-7,many,TRBV7-9,CASRERRGPHEQYF,TGTGCCAGCAGAGAGAGGAGGGGGCCGCACGAGCAGTACTTC
TRBD2,TRBJ2-7,.,TRBV12-3/TRBV12-4,CASSFILSGSRDEQYF,TGTGCCAGCAGTTTCATTCTCAGCGGGAGTAGAGACGAGCAGTACTTC
.,TRBJ2-7,many,TRBV28,CASSSSDAGSSYEQYF,TGTGCCAGCAGTTCCTCGGACGCGGGCAGCTCCTACGAGCAGTACTTC
.,TRBJ1-3,many,TRBV2,CASRETDSGNTIYF,TGTGCCAGCAGAGAGACAGATTCTGGAAACACCATATATTTT
TRBD1,TRBJ2-3,.,TRBV11-3,CASSSAGTATDTQYF,TGTGCCAGCAGCTCCGCCGGGACAGCCACAGATACGCAGTATTTT
.,TRBJ1-2,many,TRBV27,CASSLSAGNYGYTF,TGTGCCAGCAGTTTATCGGCGGGGAACTATGGCTACACCTTC
TRBD1,TRBJ1-5,many,TRBV2,CASSQIQGGNQPQHF,TGTGCCAGCAGCCAAATACAGGGGGGCAATCAGCCCCAGCATTTT
TRBD1,TRBJ2-7,many,TRBV10-3,CAIRGTGEYEQYF,TGTGCCATCAGGGGGACAGGGGAATACGAGCAGTACTTC
.,TRBJ1-2,few,TRBV6-9,CASSLRGGYGYTF,TGTGCCAGCAGTTTAAGGGGCGGGTATGGCTACACCTTC